This TCR beta chain is drawn from a study of shared clonotypes between healthy human individuals. Study observations and caveats: Among donors, clonotype sharing was expected to be affected by sequencing depth. Between a handful of donors, naive CD4 clonotypes were shared at a level of around 5.2%.

Only in-frame clones appear in the TCRdb table, and some are missing; sequencing was by immunoSEQ multiplex PCR. The sample carries about 600,000 clones, 95% to 98% recorded once. CD8 cells classed as naive were CD45RO-negative and positively selected for CCR7, excluding terminally differentiated effector memory CD45RA+ cells. As to this clone: The target antigen is unknown.

The CDR3 extends over 16 amino acids. V lost 4 bases, J lost 4 bases, and 17 bases lay in between. Germline values: CDR1 SEHNR, CDR2 FQNEAQ (reference sequence). The sample consisted of naive CD8+ T cells sorted from blood. V is TRBV7-9 and J is TRBJ2-1; tentatively, D is TRBD1 (6 bases). The sequence was collected from a man aged 30-40 years in good health. As DNA, the CDR3 is TGTGCCAGCAGCTCCCACGTCACAGGGAAATACAATGAGCAGTTCTTC. This encodes CASSSHVTGKYNEQFF.